This T cell receptor beta chain is drawn from a study of T-cell memory formation after mild COVID-19. Background on the study: Each donor largely had its own TCR clusters. General study points: While clones contracting from day 15 to 85 were balanced between CD4 and CD8, later expanders leaned CD4+.

TCRdb reprocessed the 5' RACE reads with MiXCR, giving one entry per CDR3 protein. The data show 500,000 to 650,000 distinct CDR3 sequences, with about a fifth seen just once and about 8.7% held by the top ten. In regard to this clonotype: Its antigen is still unknown.

Unmatched junction bases numbered 9, after V lost 4 bases and J lost 3 bases. In germline, CDR1 is SQVTM, CDR2 ANQGSEA. This CDR3 has 17 residues. The rearrangement uses TRBV29-1 and TRBJ2-1; TRBD2 matches at 13 bases. The TCR originated in an adult woman who had mild COVID-19 (a few samples of this study predate the infection). Cell type and time point are not known. Material: PBMCs or a T cell subset sorted from them (not recorded which). CDR3 DNA sequence: TGCAGCGTTGTAGGGGGACTAGCGGGGATTGTCTACAATGAGCAGTTCTTC. Amino acids: CSVVGGLAGIVYNEQFF.